The TCR beta chain described here comes from a study of cytomegalovirus exposure and HLA in healthy donors. V shed 4 bases and J shed 1 base, with 11 bases lying between them. This CDR3 has 15 amino acids. Germline CDR1 MNHEY, CDR2 SVGAGI. With respect to this clone: The antigen is undetermined.

In the PCR, 60 Vbeta and 13 Jbeta primers were used. Some clones are missing from TCRdb's copy, which holds only in-frame ones; the method was immunoSEQ multiplex PCR. This sample yields some 180,000 clones, of which 75% are seen a single time; 2.9% belongs to the top ten. General observations from the study: What a later analysis reportedly showed was that an Asian-associated ancestry cluster had fewer N-insertions than the approximately 670-donor mean. According to the study, roughly 160 TCR beta chains were cytomegalovirus-associated.

The V gene is TRBV6-5, the J gene TRBJ2-4; D perhaps matches TRBD2 (6 bases). The receptor was derived from a male donor in good health and CMV-seronegative. Sequencing was performed on PBMCs. The CDR3 region is CASSSLASAKNIQYF. CDR3 DNA sequence: TGTGCCAGCAGTTCACTAGCATCGGCCAAAAACATTCAGTACTTC.